This T cell receptor beta chain is from a study of breast tumors, draining lymph nodes, adjacent tissues. Each CDR3 protein gets one entry after TCRdb re-called the multiplex PCR reads with MiXCR. The table records around 150,000 distinct CDR3 sequences, approximately 32% of them present only once. Axillary draining lymph nodes of breast cancer patients supplied the node samples. Trimming pared 3 bases from V and 10 bases from J, leaving 7 bases between. CDR3 length: 10 residues. Germline V gives CDR1 DFQATT, CDR2 SNEGSKA (reference sequence). Material for sequencing was axillary lymph node tissue. The clonotype comes from a female donor with breast cancer. Some clones in this sample may be carry-over from other donors' samples. The chain recombines TRBV20-1 with TRBJ2-1; D unclear. CDR3 residues: CSASFDEQFF. CDR3 in DNA: TGCAGTGCTAGTTTCGACGAGCAGTTCTTC.